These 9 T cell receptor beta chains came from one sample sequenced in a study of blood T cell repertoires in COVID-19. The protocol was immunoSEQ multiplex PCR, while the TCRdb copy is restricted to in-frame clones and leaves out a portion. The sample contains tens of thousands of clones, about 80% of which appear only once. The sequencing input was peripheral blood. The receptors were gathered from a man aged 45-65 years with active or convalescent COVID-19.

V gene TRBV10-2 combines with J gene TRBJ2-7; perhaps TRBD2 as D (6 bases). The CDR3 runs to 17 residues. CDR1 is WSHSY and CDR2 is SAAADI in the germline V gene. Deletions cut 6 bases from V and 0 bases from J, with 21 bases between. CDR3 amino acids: CASRGTEGQGSSYEQYF. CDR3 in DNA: TGCGCCAGCAGAGGGACTGAGGGCCAGGGTAGCTCCTACGAGCAGTACTTC.

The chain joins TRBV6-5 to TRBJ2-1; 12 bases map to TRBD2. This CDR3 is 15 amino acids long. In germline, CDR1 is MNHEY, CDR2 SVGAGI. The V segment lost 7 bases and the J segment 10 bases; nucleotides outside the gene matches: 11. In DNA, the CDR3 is TGTGCCAGCACCTCTCCTAGCGGGGGGGCCGCAGAGCAGTTCTTC. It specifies CASTSPSGGAAEQFF.

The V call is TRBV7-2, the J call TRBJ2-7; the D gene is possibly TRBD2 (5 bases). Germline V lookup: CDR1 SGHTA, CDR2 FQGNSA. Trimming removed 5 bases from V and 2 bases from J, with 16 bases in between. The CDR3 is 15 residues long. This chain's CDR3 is CASSPVTGGAYEQYF. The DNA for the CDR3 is TGTGCCAGCAGCCCCGTTACTGGAGGAGCCTACGAGCAGTACTTC.

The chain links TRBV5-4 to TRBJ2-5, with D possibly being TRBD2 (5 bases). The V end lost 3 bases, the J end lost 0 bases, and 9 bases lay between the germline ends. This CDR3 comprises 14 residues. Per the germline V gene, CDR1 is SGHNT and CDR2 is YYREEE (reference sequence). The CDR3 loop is CASSSGNYQETQYF. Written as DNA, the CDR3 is TGTGCCAGCAGCTCGGGGAACTACCAAGAGACCCAGTACTTC.

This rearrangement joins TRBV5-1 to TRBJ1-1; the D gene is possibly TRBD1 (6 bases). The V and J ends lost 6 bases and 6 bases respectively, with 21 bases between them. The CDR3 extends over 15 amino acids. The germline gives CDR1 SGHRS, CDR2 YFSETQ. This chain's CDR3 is CASMSVLGAGAEAFF. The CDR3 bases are TGCGCCAGCATGTCCGTGTTGGGGGCGGGCGCTGAAGCTTTCTTT.

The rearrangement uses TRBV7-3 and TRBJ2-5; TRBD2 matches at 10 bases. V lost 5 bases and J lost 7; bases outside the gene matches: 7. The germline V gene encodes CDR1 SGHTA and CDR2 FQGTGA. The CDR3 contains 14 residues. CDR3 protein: CASSPLASGGTQYF. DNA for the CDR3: TGTGCCAGCAGCCCCCTGGCTAGCGGGGGGACCCAGTACTTC.

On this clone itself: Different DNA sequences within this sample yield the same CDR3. The CDR3 spells CASRAGTNTGELFF. The CDR3 DNA is TGTGCCAGCAGGGCGGGTACGAACACCGGGGAGCTGTTTTTT. The genes are TRBV27 and TRBJ2-2; D possibly corresponds to TRBD2 (5 bases). Between the trimmed V and J ends, which lost 6 bases and 0 bases, there was a span of 8 bases. Germline CDR1 and CDR2: MNHEY and SMNVEV (reference sequence). The length of the CDR3 is 14 residues.

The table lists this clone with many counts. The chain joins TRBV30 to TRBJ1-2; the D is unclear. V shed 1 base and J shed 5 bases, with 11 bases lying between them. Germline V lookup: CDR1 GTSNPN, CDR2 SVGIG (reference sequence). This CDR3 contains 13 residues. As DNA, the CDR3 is TGTGCCTGGAGTGCGAGCTACGAATATGGCTACACCTTC. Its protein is CAWSASYEYGYTF.

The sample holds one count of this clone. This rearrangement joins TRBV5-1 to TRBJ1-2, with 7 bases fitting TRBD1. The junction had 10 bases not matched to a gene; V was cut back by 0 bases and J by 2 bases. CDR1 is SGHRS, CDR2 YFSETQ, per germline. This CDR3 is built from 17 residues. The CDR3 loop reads CASSLVVRGPQNYGYTF. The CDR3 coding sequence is TGCGCCAGCAGCTTGGTCGTGAGGGGGCCGCAAAACTATGGCTACACCTTC.